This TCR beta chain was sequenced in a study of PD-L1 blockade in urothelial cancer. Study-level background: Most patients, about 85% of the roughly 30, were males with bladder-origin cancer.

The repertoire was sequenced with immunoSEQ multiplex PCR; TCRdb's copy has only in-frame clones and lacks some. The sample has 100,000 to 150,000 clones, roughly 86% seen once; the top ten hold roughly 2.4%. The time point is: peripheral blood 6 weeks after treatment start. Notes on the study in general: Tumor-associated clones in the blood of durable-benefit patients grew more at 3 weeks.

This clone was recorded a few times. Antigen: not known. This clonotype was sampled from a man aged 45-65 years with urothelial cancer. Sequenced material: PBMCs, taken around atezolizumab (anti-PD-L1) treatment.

CDR3 coding DNA: TGTGCCACCTTATCAACTAGCGGGAGGGCGTGGAATGAGCAGTTCTTC. Encoded protein: CATLSTSGRAWNEQFF. This chain uses TRBV27 with TRBJ2-1, with 13 nucleotides matching TRBD2. J was trimmed by 7 bases and V by 10 bases; bases with no gene match: 13. Germline CDR1 MNHEY, CDR2 SMNVEV (reference sequence). The CDR3 has 16 residues.